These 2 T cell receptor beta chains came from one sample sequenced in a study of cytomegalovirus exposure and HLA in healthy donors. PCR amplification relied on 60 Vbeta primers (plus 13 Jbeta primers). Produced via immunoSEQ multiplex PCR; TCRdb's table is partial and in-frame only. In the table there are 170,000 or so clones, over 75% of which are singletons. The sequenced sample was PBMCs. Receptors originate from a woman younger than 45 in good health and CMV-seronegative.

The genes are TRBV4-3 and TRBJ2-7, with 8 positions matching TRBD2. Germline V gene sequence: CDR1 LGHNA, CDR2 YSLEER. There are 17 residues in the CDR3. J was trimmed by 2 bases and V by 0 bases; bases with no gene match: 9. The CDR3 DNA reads TGCGCCAGCAGCCAAGATTTAAAAGCGGGAGCAACCTACGAGCAGTACTTC. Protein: CASSQDLKAGATYEQYF.

The CDR3 sequence: CASSFWTGPTDEQYF. CDR3 DNA: TGTGCCAGCAGCTTCTGGACAGGGCCGACCGACGAGCAGTACTTC. This sequence joins TRBV7-9 and TRBJ2-7, with 8 bases that match TRBD1. The CDR3 is 15 amino acids. Per the germline V gene, CDR1 is SEHNR and CDR2 is FQNEAQ (reference sequence). The junction had 9 bases not matched to a gene; V was cut back by 3 bases and J by 5 bases.